One and the same sample provided the 29 T cell receptor beta chains below, sequenced in a study of shared clonotypes between healthy human individuals. Sequenced by immunoSEQ multiplex PCR; TCRdb stores in-frame clones only, minus some. The sample records millions of clones, approximately 95% being singletons. CD45RO negativity and positive selection for CCR7 defined naive CD8 cells, a population that excluded terminally differentiated effector memory CD45RA+ cells. Sequenced material: naive CD8+ T cells sorted from blood. These receptors originate from a man younger than 35 in good health.

The rearrangement uses TRBV25-1 and TRBJ2-1; 9 bases line up with TRBD1. This CDR3 contains 17 residues. CDR1 and CDR2 (germline): MGHDK, SYGVNS. Trimming cost V 5 bases and J 5 bases; bases outside gene matches: 13. The DNA for the CDR3 is TGTGCCAGCAGTCACCCCGGGGGACAGGGTAGGGACAATGAGCAGTTCTTC. Translating it yields CASSHPGGQGRDNEQFF.

This clone was counted once. The rearrangement links TRBV5-1 to TRBJ2-7; 9 bases agree with TRBD1. The CDR3 covers 14 residues. Looked up from germline, CDR1 is SGHRS and CDR2 is YFSETQ. The V and J ends lost 4 bases and 2 bases, in that order; junction bases with no gene match: 4. CDR3 loop: CASSRDRVAYEQYF. In nucleotides, the CDR3 is TGCGCCAGCAGCCGGGACAGGGTCGCCTACGAGCAGTACTTC.

The rearrangement joins TRBV5-6 to TRBJ2-3; D uncertain. Trimming took 4 bases from V and 5 from J, leaving 14 bases between them. The CDR3 covers 14 residues. Germline V gene lookup returns CDR1 SGHDT and CDR2 YYEEEE. CDR3 region: CASSATNRVDTQYF. The CDR3 region has the DNA TGTGCCAGCAGCGCTACAAATAGGGTAGATACGCAGTATTTT.

The V and J genes are TRBV5-1 and TRBJ2-7, with 10 bases identical to TRBD2. J was trimmed by 2 bases and V by 7 bases; bases with no gene match: 3. Germline CDR1 reads SGHRS; CDR2 reads YFSETQ. The CDR3 loop spans 13 amino acids. The CDR3 bases are TGCGCCAGCCGTCTAGCGGGAGCCTACGAGCAGTACTTC. Translated, it gives CASRLAGAYEQYF. Complete variable domain (other parts from reference TRBV5-1 and TRBJ2-7): KAGVTQTPRYLIKTRGQQVTLSCSPISGHRSVSWYQQTPGQGLQFLFEYFSETQRNKGNFPGRFSGRQFSNSRSEMNVSTLELGDSALYLCASRLAGAYEQYFGPGTRLTVT.

This sequence joins TRBV11-2 and TRBJ2-7; no clear D gene. V shed 5 bases and J shed 4 bases, with 12 bases lying between them. The CDR3 extends over 13 amino acids. CDR1 SGHAT and CDR2 FQNNGV come from the germline V gene. This CDR3 is CASSGPSGYEQYF. The CDR3 DNA is TGTGCCAGCAGCGGCCCCAGTGGGTACGAGCAGTACTTC.

The chain carries TRBV28 and TRBJ1-2; 8 bases agree with TRBD1. The germline V gene encodes CDR1 MDHEN and CDR2 SYDVKM. With 4 bases clipped from V and 6 bases from J, the junction kept 4 bases outside the gene matches. The CDR3 spans 13 residues. CDR3: CASSSQGVDGYTF. CDR3 DNA sequence: TGTGCCAGCAGTTCACAGGGGGTGGATGGCTACACCTTC.

This sequence joins TRBV27 and TRBJ2-3; D is ambiguous. The V and J ends lost 3 bases and 4 bases respectively, with 14 bases between them. CDR1 MNHEY and CDR2 SMNVEV come from the germline V gene (reference sequence). This CDR3 region has 15 residues. The CDR3 nucleotides read TGTGCCAGCAGTTTTTCTTGGGTAGGATCAGATACGCAGTATTTT. This sequence encodes CASSFSWVGSDTQYF.

This chain uses TRBV11-3 with TRBJ2-1; D perhaps matches TRBD1 (6 bases). The CDR3 sequence is 16 residues long. Germline CDR1 and CDR2: SGHNT and YENEEA. The V end lost 0 bases, the J end lost 7 bases, and 16 bases lay between the germline ends. CDR3 nucleotide sequence: TGTGCCAGCAGCTTAGAGGGGACACCAGGGAAAAATGAGCAGTTCTTC. Encoded protein: CASSLEGTPGKNEQFF.

The rearrangement uses TRBV5-4 and TRBJ1-2; possible D gene TRBD1, 5 bases. Germline CDR1 reads SGHNT; CDR2 reads YYREEE (reference sequence). There are 13 residues in the CDR3. The V gene lost 4 bases and the J gene lost 5 bases, with 12 bases spanning the gap. CDR3: CASSIRDDYGYTF. The CDR3, as DNA: TGTGCCAGCAGCATCCGGGACGATTATGGCTACACCTTC.

The chain's CDR3 is CASSALGTGNEQFF. In nucleotides, the CDR3 is TGTGCCAGCAGTGCGCTAGGCACGGGGAATGAGCAGTTCTTC. The rearrangement uses TRBV2 and TRBJ2-1; perhaps TRBD2 as D (5 bases). V was cut by 4 bases and J by 7 bases, with 14 bases left in between. CDR1 is SNHLY and CDR2 is FYNNEI in the germline V gene. This CDR3 comprises 14 residues.

The V gene is TRBV2, the J gene TRBJ2-3; 11 nucleotides match TRBD1. Per the germline V gene, CDR1 is SNHLY and CDR2 is FYNNEI. Trimming took 0 bases from V and 7 from J; bases not matched to a gene: 3. CDR3 size: 15 residues. The CDR3 spells CASSEAGQGVYTQYF. In nucleotides, the CDR3 is TGTGCCAGCAGTGAAGCGGGACAGGGGGTATATACGCAGTATTTT.

The rearrangement uses TRBV9 and TRBJ2-3; 12 positions match TRBD2. Germline-derived CDR1 and CDR2 are SGDLS and YYNGEE. Trimming took 0 bases from V and 4 from J; bases not matched to a gene: 3. The CDR3 is made up of 16 amino acids. CDR3 in amino acids: CASSVDASGGADTQYF. In nucleotides, the CDR3 is TGTGCCAGCAGCGTAGACGCTAGCGGGGGGGCAGATACGCAGTATTTT.

J is TRBJ1-1 and V is TRBV7-8, with 7 bases lining up with TRBD1. The J segment lost 5 bases and the V segment lost 1 base, leaving 4 bases of the junction unmatched. In germline, CDR1 is SGHVS, CDR2 FQNEAQ. The CDR3 runs 14 residues. The CDR3 nucleotides read TGTGCCAGCAGCTTAGGAGGGGGCCCTACTGAAGCTTTCTTT. Encoded protein: CASSLGGGPTEAFF.

The chain is built from TRBV19 and TRBJ2-7, with a tentative D call TRBD1 (6 bases). This CDR3 spans 15 amino acids. V lost 4 bases and J 2 bases, leaving 15 bases between the germline ends. Looked up from germline, CDR1 is LNHDA and CDR2 is SQIVND (reference sequence). This chain's CDR3 is CASSNHRQATYEQYF. The CDR3 DNA follows: TGTGCCAGTAGTAACCACCGACAGGCCACCTACGAGCAGTACTTC. Drawing the rest from reference TRBV19 and TRBJ2-7, the complete variable domain is DGGITQSPKYLFRKEGQNVTLSCEQNLNHDAMYWYRQDPGQGLRLIYYSQIVNDFQKGDIAEGYSVSREKKESFPLTVTSAQKNPTAFYLCASSNHRQATYEQYFGPGTRLTVT.

The chain combines TRBV11-3 with TRBJ1-5, with a possible D match to TRBD1 (6 bases). Germline V CDR1 and CDR2: SGHNT, YENEEA. Trimming removed 6 bases at V and 4 bases at J, with 22 bases between. The CDR3 is made up of 17 amino acids. The CDR3 spells CASSQIPPSGTNQPQHF. In DNA, the CDR3 is TGTGCCAGCAGTCAAATCCCCCCCTCGGGGACAAATCAGCCCCAGCATTTT.

This chain links TRBV25-1 with TRBJ1-2; D may be TRBD1 (6 bases). The CDR3 extends over 15 amino acids. Germline CDR1 and CDR2: MGHDK and SYGVNS. V was trimmed by 3 bases and J by 4 bases, leaving 15 bases between them. CDR3 sequence (DNA): TGTGCCAGCAGTGATGGGCAGGGGCTAAGCTATGGCTACACCTTC. Residues: CASSDGQGLSYGYTF.

The J gene is TRBJ2-7, the V gene TRBV19; D not certain. The length of the CDR3 is 14 residues. Trimming removed 3 bases from V and 0 bases from J, with 9 bases in between. The germline V gene encodes CDR1 LNHDA and CDR2 SQIVND (reference sequence). CDR3 sequence reads: CASSITDFSYEQYF. CDR3 nucleotides: TGTGCCAGTAGTATTACAGATTTCTCCTACGAGCAGTACTTC.

This chain uses TRBV9 with TRBJ2-1; 8 bases fit TRBD1. The CDR3 is made up of 15 amino acids. Germline values: CDR1 SGDLS, CDR2 YYNGEE. V shed 2 bases and J 2 bases; nucleotides not matched to a gene: 3. The CDR3 here is CASSVLTGAYNEQFF. CDR3 coding DNA: TGTGCCAGCAGCGTCCTGACAGGGGCCTACAATGAGCAGTTCTTC.

Details on this clone: Other DNA sequences within the sample encode an identical CDR3. The chain is built from TRBV7-9 and TRBJ2-7; 8 bases are shared with TRBD1. The ends lost 5 bases at V and 7 bases at J; junction bases unmatched: 4. This CDR3 contains 12 residues. From germline, CDR1 is SEHNR and CDR2 FQNEAQ (reference sequence). The CDR3 loop reads CASSPTGDEQYF. DNA for the CDR3: TGTGCCAGCAGCCCGACAGGGGATGAGCAGTACTTC. Based on the CDR3 plus reference TRBV7-9 and TRBJ2-7, the full variable domain is DTGVSQNPRHKITKRGQNVTFRCDPISEHNRLYWYRQTLGQGPEFLTYFQNEAQLEKSRLLSDRFSAERPKGSFSTLEIQRTEQGDSAMYLCASSPTGDEQYFGPGTRLTVT.

The rearrangement links TRBV10-3 to TRBJ1-1; D gene unclear. The V end lost 0 bases, the J end lost 8 bases, and 7 bases lay between the germline ends. This CDR3 is 12 amino acids long. The germline CDR1 and CDR2 sequences are ENHRY and SYGVKD. The CDR3 DNA reads TGTGCCATCAGTGAGTCGAGCAGGGAAGCTTTCTTT. As protein: CAISESSREAFF.

This chain connects TRBV10-3 to TRBJ1-1, with unresolved D. The CDR3 length is 18 residues. Germline CDR1 is ENHRY and CDR2 is SYGVKD. V lost 0 bases, J lost 0 bases, and 17 bases lay in between. The chain's CDR3 is CAISESNWQALMNTEAFF. The CDR3 coding sequence is TGTGCCATCAGTGAGTCGAATTGGCAGGCGCTCATGAACACTGAAGCTTTCTTT.

The rearrangement joins TRBV7-6 to TRBJ2-3; D is uncertain. This CDR3 contains 15 residues. V lost 0 bases, J lost 5 bases, and 12 bases lay in between. CDR1 is SGHVS, CDR2 FNYEAQ, per germline. The CDR3 is CASSLASGHGDTQYF. The CDR3 DNA follows: TGTGCCAGCAGCTTAGCGTCCGGGCACGGAGATACGCAGTATTTT. The whole variable domain, remainder taken from reference TRBV7-6 and TRBJ2-3, is GAGVSQSPRYKVTKRGQDVALRCDPISGHVSLYWYRQALGQGPEFLTYFNYEAQQDKSGLPNDRFSAERPEGSISTLTIQRTEQRDSAMYRCASSLASGHGDTQYFGPGTRLTVL.

This chain connects TRBV27 to TRBJ2-7; 8 nucleotides match TRBD1. The CDR3 length is 16 residues. The germline V gene encodes CDR1 MNHEY and CDR2 SMNVEV (reference sequence). V lost 5 bases to trimming and J lost 0 bases; unmatched junction nucleotides: 9. CDR3 sequence: CASSNVGTGPSYEQYF. The CDR3 region has the DNA TGTGCCAGCAGTAACGTAGGGACAGGACCCTCCTACGAGCAGTACTTC.

This CDR3 is CASSLRTGSYEQFF. The DNA of the CDR3 is TGTGCCAGCAGCCTCCGGACAGGATCCTATGAGCAGTTCTTC. This chain connects TRBV9 to TRBJ2-1; 7 bases align to TRBD1. From germline, CDR1 is SGDLS and CDR2 YYNGEE. This CDR3 contains 14 residues. V shed 4 bases and J 8 bases; nucleotides not matched to a gene: 9.

CDR3 sequence (DNA): TGTGCCAGCAGCTTCGGACAGGGTGTGAATGGCTACACCTTC. As protein: CASSFGQGVNGYTF. V and J are TRBV5-4 and TRBJ1-2; 8 positions agree with TRBD1. This CDR3 region has 14 residues. Germline CDR1 reads SGHNT; CDR2 reads YYREEE (reference sequence). V was pared by 2 bases and J by 6 bases, with 6 bases of the junction left unmatched.

The rearrangement uses TRBV27 and TRBJ2-5; 12 bases map to TRBD2. CDR1 and CDR2 from the germline V gene are MNHEY and SMNVEV (reference sequence). This CDR3 is built from 16 residues. V shed 6 bases, J shed 5 bases, and the junction held 10 bases outside the gene matches. The CDR3 nucleotides read TGTGCCAGCAGCCCCGTACTAGCGGGGGGACATGAGACCCAGTACTTC. Translating gives CASSPVLAGGHETQYF.

This clone showed up just once. The chain links TRBV5-1 to TRBJ2-1; no reliable D call. The CDR3 spans 13 residues. V gave up 1 base and J gave up 4 bases, with 6 bases separating them. Germline lookup yields CDR1 SGHRS and CDR2 YFSETQ. The CDR3 DNA follows: TGCGCCAGCAGCTTGCGACTTTACAATGAGCAGTTCTTC. It yields the protein CASSLRLYNEQFF. Full variable domain (remainder filled in from reference TRBV5-1 and TRBJ2-1): KAGVTQTPRYLIKTRGQQVTLSCSPISGHRSVSWYQQTPGQGLQFLFEYFSETQRNKGNFPGRFSGRQFSNSRSEMNVSTLELGDSALYLCASSLRLYNEQFFGPGTRLTVL.

The count of this clone is one. The chain carries TRBV7-9 and TRBJ1-2; no reliable D call. The CDR3 is 13 amino acids. CDR1 and CDR2 (germline): SEHNR, FQNEAQ (reference sequence). Trimming cost V 4 bases and J 5 bases, with 11 bases left between them. CDR3 nucleotides: TGTGCCAGCAGCTCGGCCGCGGGTTATGGCTACACCTTC. Its protein is CASSSAAGYGYTF.

For this clone: Distinct nucleotide sequences in the sample also encode this CDR3. The chain employs TRBV7-6 and TRBJ2-7, with a weak D call TRBD2 (6 bases). This CDR3 comprises 13 residues. With 1 base removed from V and 2 bases from J, the gap between germline ends came to 6 bases. Per the germline V gene, CDR1 is SGHVS and CDR2 is FNYEAQ. CDR3 in amino acids: CASSLGLAYEQYF. CDR3 nucleotide sequence: TGTGCCAGCAGCTTAGGACTAGCCTACGAGCAGTACTTC.